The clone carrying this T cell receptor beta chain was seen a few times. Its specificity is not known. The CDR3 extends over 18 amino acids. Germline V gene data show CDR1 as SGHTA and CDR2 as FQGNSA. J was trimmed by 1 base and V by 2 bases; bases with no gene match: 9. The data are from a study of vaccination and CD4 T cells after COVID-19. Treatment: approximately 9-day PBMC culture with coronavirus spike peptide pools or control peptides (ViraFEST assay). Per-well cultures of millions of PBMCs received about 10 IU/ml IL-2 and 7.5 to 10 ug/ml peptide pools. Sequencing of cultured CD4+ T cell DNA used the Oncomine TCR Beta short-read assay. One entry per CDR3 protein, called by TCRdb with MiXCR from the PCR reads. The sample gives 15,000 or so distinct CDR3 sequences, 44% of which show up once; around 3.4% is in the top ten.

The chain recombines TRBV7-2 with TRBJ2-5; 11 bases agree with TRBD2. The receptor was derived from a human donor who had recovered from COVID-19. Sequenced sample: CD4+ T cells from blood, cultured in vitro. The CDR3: CASSLRGLADTPQETQYF. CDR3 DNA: TGTGCCAGCAGCTTAAGGGGACTAGCGGACACCCCCCAAGAGACCCAGTACTTC.